This T cell receptor (beta chain) is drawn from a study of shared clonotypes between healthy human individuals. Whole-study context: The composition of the donors was two women and three men aged 18 to 49.

There were no recent acute infections or vaccinations among the donors, who were healthy HIV-negative adults. The CDR3 has 14 residues. The ends were cut back, 3 bases at V and 3 bases at J, with 9 bases in the middle. Germline V gene lookup returns CDR1 LNHNV and CDR2 YYDKDF (reference sequence). Several immunoSEQ 96-well plates shared each subset's DNA, each plate a replicate. Repertoires were generated with immunoSEQ multiplex PCR, while TCRdb's copy carries only in-frame clones and drops some. The sample has 200,000 to 250,000 clones; 50% to 75% are singletons. The J gene is TRBJ2-4, the V gene TRBV15, with a tentative D call TRBD2 (5 bases). The sequenced sample consisted of memory CD4+ T cells sorted from blood. Documented subset: CD45RA-negative fraction. This receptor was identified in a man aged 25 to 40 in good health. The CDR3 spells CATSSGGGKNIQYF. DNA for the CDR3: TGTGCCACCAGCAGTGGAGGTGGCAAAAACATTCAGTACTTC.